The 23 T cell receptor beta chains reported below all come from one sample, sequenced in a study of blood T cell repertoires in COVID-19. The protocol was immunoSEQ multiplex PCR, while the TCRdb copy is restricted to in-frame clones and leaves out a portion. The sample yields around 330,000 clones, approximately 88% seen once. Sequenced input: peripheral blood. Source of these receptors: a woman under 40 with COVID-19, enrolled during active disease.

The CDR3 spells CASTTPGNQPQHF. CDR3 DNA: TGTGCCAGTACCACGCCGGGCAATCAGCCCCAGCATTTT. The chain recombines TRBV19 with TRBJ1-5; no firm D call. Per the germline V gene, CDR1 is LNHDA and CDR2 is SQIVND (reference sequence). CDR3 length: 13 amino acids. With 7 bases removed from V and 2 bases from J, the gap between germline ends came to 9 bases. The complete variable domain, with remaining parts taken from reference TRBV19 and TRBJ1-5, reads DGGITQSPKYLFRKEGQNVTLSCEQNLNHDAMYWYRQDPGQGLRLIYYSQIVNDFQKGDIAEGYSVSREKKESFPLTVTSAQKNPTAFYLCASTTPGNQPQHFGDGTRLSIL.

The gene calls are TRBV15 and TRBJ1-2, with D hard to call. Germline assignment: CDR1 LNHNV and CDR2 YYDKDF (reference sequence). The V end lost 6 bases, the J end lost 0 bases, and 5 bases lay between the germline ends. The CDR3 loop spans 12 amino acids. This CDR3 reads CATRGPNYGYTF. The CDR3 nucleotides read TGTGCCACCAGGGGCCCTAACTATGGCTACACCTTC.

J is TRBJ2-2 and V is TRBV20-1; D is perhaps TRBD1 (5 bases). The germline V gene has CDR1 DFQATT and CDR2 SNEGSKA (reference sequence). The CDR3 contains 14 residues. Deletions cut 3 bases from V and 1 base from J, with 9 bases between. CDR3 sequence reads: CSASKGVNTGELFF. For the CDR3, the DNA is TGCAGTGCTAGTAAAGGGGTGAACACCGGGGAGCTGTTTTTT.

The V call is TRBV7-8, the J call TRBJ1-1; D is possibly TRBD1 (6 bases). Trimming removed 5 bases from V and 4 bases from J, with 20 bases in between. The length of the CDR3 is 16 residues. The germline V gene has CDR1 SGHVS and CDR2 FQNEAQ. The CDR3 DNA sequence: TGTGCCAGCAGCCTGAGTCGAAACGGACAGAGCACTGAAGCTTTCTTT. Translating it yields CASSLSRNGQSTEAFF. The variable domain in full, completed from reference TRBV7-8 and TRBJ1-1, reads GAGVSQSPRYKVAKRGQDVALRCDPISGHVSLFWYQQALGQGPEFLTYFQNEAQLDKSGLPSDRFFAERPEGSVSTLKIQRTQQEDSAVYLCASSLSRNGQSTEAFFGQGTRLTVV.

The CDR3 nucleotides read TGTGCCAGCAGGGGGGGAGCCTATGGCTACACCTTC. Translated, it gives CASRGGAYGYTF. V gene TRBV2 combines with J gene TRBJ1-2; D perhaps matches TRBD1 (5 bases). Per the germline V gene, CDR1 is SNHLY and CDR2 is FYNNEI. V lost 6 bases to trimming and J lost 4 bases, with 9 bases between them. This CDR3 has 12 residues.

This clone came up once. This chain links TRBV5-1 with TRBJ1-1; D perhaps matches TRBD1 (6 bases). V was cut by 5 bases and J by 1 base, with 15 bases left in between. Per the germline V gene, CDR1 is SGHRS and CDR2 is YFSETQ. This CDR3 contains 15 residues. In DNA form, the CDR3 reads TGCGCCAGCAGAGCCCAGAACAGGGAGAACACTGAAGCTTTCTTT. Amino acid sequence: CASRAQNRENTEAFF.

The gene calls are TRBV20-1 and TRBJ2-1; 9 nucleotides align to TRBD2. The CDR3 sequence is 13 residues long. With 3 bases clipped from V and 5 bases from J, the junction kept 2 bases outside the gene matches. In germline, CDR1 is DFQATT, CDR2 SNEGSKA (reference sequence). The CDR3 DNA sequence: TGCAGTGCTAGTCTAGCGGGGAACAATGAGCAGTTCTTC. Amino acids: CSASLAGNNEQFF.

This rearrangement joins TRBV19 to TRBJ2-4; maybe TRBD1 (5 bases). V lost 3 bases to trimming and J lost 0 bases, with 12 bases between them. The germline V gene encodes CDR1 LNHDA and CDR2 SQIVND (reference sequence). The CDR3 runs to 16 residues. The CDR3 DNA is TGTGCCAGTAGTATCCAGGGCCTTCTAGCCAAAAACATTCAGTACTTC. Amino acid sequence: CASSIQGLLAKNIQYF.

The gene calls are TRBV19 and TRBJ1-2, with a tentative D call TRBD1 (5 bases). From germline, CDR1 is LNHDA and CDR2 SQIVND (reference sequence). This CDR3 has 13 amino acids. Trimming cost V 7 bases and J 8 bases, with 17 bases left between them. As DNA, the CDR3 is TGTGCCAGTAACCAAGCGGGGGTAGAAGGCTACACCTTC. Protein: CASNQAGVEGYTF. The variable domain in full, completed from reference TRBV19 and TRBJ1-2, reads DGGITQSPKYLFRKEGQNVTLSCEQNLNHDAMYWYRQDPGQGLRLIYYSQIVNDFQKGDIAEGYSVSREKKESFPLTVTSAQKNPTAFYLCASNQAGVEGYTFGSGTRLTVV.

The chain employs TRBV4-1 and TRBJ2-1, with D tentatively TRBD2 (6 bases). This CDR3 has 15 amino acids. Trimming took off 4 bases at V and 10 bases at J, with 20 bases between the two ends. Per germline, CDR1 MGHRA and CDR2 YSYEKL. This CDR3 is CASSRDPGLAREQFF. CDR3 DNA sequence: TGCGCCAGCAGCCGAGACCCGGGACTGGCCCGGGAGCAGTTCTTC.

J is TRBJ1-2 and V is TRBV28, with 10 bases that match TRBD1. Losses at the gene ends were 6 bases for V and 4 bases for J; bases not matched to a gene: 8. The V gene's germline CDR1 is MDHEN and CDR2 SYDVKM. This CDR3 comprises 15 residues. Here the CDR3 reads CASRSTGGGVYGYTF. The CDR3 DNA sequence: TGTGCCAGCAGATCGACAGGGGGCGGGGTCTATGGCTACACCTTC.

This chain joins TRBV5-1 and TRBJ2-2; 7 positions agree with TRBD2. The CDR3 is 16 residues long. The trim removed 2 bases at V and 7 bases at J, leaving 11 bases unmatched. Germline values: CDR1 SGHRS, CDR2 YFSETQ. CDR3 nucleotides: TGCGCCAGCAGCTTCTCAGGCGGGGGAGAGGGCGGGGAGCTGTTTTTT. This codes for CASSFSGGGEGGELFF.

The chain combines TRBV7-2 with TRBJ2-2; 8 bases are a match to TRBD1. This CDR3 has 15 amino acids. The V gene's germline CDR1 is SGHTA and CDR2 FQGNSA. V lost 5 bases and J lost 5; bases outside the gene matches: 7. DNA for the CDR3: TGTGCCAGCAGCGATCGACAGGGGAGGACCGGGGAGCTGTTTTTT. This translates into CASSDRQGRTGELFF.

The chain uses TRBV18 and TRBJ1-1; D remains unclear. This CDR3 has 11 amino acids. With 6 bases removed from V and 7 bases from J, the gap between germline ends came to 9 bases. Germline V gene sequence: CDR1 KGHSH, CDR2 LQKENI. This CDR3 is CASSLSYEAFF. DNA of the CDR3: TGTGCCAGCTCGCTATCATATGAAGCTTTCTTT.

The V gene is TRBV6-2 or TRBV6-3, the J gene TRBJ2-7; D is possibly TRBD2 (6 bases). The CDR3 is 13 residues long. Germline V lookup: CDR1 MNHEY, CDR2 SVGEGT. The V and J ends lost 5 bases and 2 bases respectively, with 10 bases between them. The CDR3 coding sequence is TGTGCCAGCAGTACCGGGAGCACCTACGAGCAGTACTTC. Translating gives CASSTGSTYEQYF.

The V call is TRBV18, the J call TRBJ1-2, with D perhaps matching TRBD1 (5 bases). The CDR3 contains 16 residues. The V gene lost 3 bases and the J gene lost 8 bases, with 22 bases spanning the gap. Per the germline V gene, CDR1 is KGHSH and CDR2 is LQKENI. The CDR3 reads CASSPEGQGGVGGYTF. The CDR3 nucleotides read TGTGCCAGCTCACCGGAGGGGCAGGGAGGAGTTGGAGGCTACACCTTC.

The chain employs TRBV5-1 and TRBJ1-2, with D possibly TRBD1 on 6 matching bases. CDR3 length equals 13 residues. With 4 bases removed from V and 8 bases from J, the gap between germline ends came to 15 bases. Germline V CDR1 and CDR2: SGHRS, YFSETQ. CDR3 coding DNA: TGCGCCAGCAGCACGACAGGCCAACGGGGCTACACCTTC. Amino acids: CASSTTGQRGYTF.

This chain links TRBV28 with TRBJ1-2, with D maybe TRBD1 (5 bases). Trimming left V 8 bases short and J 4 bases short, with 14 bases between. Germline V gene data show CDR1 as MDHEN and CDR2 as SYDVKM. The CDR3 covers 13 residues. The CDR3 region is CASQAGLTYGYTF. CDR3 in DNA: TGTGCCAGCCAAGCGGGACTTACCTATGGCTACACCTTC.

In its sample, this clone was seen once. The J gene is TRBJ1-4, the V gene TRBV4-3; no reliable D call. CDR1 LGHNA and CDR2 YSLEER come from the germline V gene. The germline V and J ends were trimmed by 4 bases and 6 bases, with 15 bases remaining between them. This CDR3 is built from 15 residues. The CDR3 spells CASSPSSAPDEKLFF. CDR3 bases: TGCGCCAGCAGCCCTTCATCAGCGCCGGATGAAAAACTGTTTTTT.

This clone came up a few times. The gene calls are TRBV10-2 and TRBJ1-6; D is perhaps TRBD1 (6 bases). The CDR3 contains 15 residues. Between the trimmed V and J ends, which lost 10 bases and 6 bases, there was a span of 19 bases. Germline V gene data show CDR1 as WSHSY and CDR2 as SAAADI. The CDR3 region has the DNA TGCGCCACCAAGACCCAGGGGTTTGGTAATTCACCCCTCCACTTT. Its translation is CATKTQGFGNSPLHF.

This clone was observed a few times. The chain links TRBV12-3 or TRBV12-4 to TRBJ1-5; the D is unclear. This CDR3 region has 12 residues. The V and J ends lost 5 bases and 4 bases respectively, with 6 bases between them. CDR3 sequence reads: CASSNGNQPQHF. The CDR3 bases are TGTGCCAGCAGTAACGGGAATCAGCCCCAGCATTTT.

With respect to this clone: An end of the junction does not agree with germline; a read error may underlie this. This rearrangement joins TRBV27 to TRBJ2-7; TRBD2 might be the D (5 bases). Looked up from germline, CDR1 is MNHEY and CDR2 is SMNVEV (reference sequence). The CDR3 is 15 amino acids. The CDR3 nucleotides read TGTGCCAGCAGTCCCCAACCGGGATCACCGTACGGGCAGTACTTC. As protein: CASSPQPGSPYGQYF.

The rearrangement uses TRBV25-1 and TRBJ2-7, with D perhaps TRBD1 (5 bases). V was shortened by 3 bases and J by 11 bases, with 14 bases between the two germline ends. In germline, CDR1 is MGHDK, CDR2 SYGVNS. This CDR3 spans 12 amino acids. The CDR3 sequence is CASSDRPGLEYV. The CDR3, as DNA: TGTGCCAGCAGTGATCGACCAGGGTTGGAGTACGTC.